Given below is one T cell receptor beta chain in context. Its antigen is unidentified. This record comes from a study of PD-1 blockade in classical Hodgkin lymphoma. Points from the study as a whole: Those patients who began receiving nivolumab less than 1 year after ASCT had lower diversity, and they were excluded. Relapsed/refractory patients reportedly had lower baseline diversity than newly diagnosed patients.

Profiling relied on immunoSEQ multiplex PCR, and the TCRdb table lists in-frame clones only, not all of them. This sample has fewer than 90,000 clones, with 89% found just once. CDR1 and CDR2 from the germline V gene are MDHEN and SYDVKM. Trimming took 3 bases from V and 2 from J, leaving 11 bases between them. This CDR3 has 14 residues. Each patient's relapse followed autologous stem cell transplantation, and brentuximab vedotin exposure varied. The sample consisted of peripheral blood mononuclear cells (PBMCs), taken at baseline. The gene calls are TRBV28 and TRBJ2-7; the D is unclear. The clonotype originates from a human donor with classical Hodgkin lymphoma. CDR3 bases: TGTGCCAGCAGTTTCACAACGCGTCCCTACGAGCAGTACTTC. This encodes CASSFTTRPYEQYF.